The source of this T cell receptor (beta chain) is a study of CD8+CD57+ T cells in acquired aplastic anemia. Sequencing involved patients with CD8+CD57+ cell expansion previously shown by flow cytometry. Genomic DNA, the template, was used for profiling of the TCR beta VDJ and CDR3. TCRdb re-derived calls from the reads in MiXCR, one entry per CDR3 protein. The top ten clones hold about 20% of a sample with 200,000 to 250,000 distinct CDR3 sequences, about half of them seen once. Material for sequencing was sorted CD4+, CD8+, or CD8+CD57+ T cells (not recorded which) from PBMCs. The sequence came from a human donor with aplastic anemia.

The CDR3 is CSAELGSGNTIYF. CDR3 coding DNA: TGCAGTGCTGAGTTAGGCTCTGGAAACACCATATATTTT. The gene calls are TRBV20-1 and TRBJ1-3, with no clear D. V was pared by 5 bases and J by 0 bases, with 8 bases between. Germline assignment: CDR1 DFQATT and CDR2 SNEGSKA (reference sequence). This CDR3 spans 13 amino acids.